These T cell receptor beta chains were read from a single sample in a study of blood T cell repertoires in COVID-19. Some clones are missing from TCRdb's copy, which holds only in-frame ones; the method was immunoSEQ multiplex PCR. The sample lists about 100,000 clones, about 90% seen once, with approximately 2% in the top ten. Sequencing input: peripheral blood. The source is a man aged 45-65 years with active COVID-19. CDR3s leave out the opening cysteine and the closing phenylalanine or tryptophan. Not every row has a clone size; where given, it reads once, few, many or a size class.

v_call	j_call	clone_size	cdr3_aa
TRBV29-1	TRBJ2-7	once	SVDLRGTAGSYEQY
TRBV18	TRBJ2-1	-	ASSTTQRNEQF
TRBV9	TRBJ2-3	-	ASSVRTSGARPDTQY
TRBV7-9	TRBJ2-3	-	ASSLEGTGTDTQY
TRBV30	TRBJ1-4	-	AWILGIPGEKLF
TRBV19	TRBJ1-6	once	ASSIDLGRPLH
TRBV7-2	TRBJ2-5	-	ASSEHREPGTQY
TRBV2	TRBJ1-2	once	ASSRQGAEYGYT
TRBV6-5	TRBJ2-6	-	ASSYGRVGANVLT
TRBV6-6	TRBJ2-4	-	ASKGAGGGIQY
TRBV6-1	TRBJ1-5	few	ASSDLFNQPQH
TRBV30	TRBJ2-5	-	AWSVASETQY
TRBV5-6	TRBJ1-4	-	ASSLGREPTNEKLF
TRBV19	TRBJ2-1	-	ASGQGLQLFNEQF
TRBV6-5	TRBJ2-7	-	APQKDYPFSYEQY
TRBV9	TRBJ2-1	-	ASSVATGRGRVNEQF
TRBV20-1	TRBJ2-7	-	SASRDRDYEQY
TRBV4-3	TRBJ1-4	-	ASSQTTTGSNEKLF
TRBV7-2	TRBJ2-3	-	ASSLGAAGFTDTQY
TRBV5-4	TRBJ2-3	-	ASSLRGGQRDTQY
TRBV6-1	TRBJ1-4	-	ASSEIIVRNEKLF
TRBV7-9	TRBJ1-6	-	ASSSRDSPLH
TRBV9	TRBJ1-1	few	ASSVGRENTEAF
TRBV4-1	TRBJ2-7	once	ASSQVGGVIHEQY
TRBV7-6	TRBJ2-2	-	ASSPSGGVSGELF
TRBV18	TRBJ2-5	-	ASSPAGGQETQY
TRBV27	TRBJ2-5	once	ASSYGNQETQY
TRBV6-5	TRBJ1-1	-	ASSYSGQYSF
TRBV4-3	TRBJ2-1	-	ASSQTDRVSDEQF
TRBV5-6	TRBJ1-2	-	ASSSSEGFGT
TRBV3-1/TRBV3-2	TRBJ2-3	-	ASSQVKRGGPDTQY
TRBV7-2	TRBJ2-2	few	ASSPGGSLAAGELF
TRBV4-2	TRBJ2-5	-	ASSQGRDSETQY
TRBV6-2/TRBV6-3	TRBJ2-1	-	ASSYSTSGGYNEQF
TRBV10-3	TRBJ2-7	-	AISEYKFYEQY
TRBV11-2	TRBJ1-1	few	ASSLDYGAAEAF
TRBV3-1/TRBV3-2	TRBJ2-2	few	ASSQGGSGELF
TRBV5-1	TRBJ2-1	-	ASSSTSGGSSYNEQF
TRBV6-2/TRBV6-3	TRBJ1-1	-	ASTPHRTQGRNTEAF
TRBV6-2/TRBV6-3	TRBJ2-2	-	ASRPSGTNTGELF
TRBV11-2	TRBJ1-5	-	ASSLEGTNQPQH
TRBV3-1/TRBV3-2	TRBJ2-5	-	ASSQVLEETQY
TRBV27	TRBJ2-1	-	ASSLYGSDNEQF
TRBV6-2/TRBV6-3	TRBJ2-5	-	ASSRGLAGGETQY
TRBV2	TRBJ1-4	-	ASSLESITGATNEKLF
TRBV7-2	TRBJ2-2	-	ASSLRGKNTGELF
TRBV11-2	TRBJ2-3	once	ASSLAPQADTQY
TRBV6-5	TRBJ2-7	-	ASSTRVAGGLF
TRBV4-1	TRBJ1-4	-	ASSQFTPRATNEKLF
TRBV27	TRBJ2-7	few	ASRILAGGQSEQY